The 14 T cell receptor beta chains listed next were all sequenced from one sample in a study of blood T cell repertoires in COVID-19 (TCRdb year 2020). The library was built by means of the immunoSEQ multiplex PCR assay. In TCRdb, the immuneACCESS table is reduced to in-frame sequences with V and J assigned. These tables do not hold every clone; where another copy was compared, an unresolved V gene accounts for under half, and the others remain unexplained. For this sample the table gives hundreds of thousands of clones, of which about 90% were detected only once. In total, the top ten clones hold about 6.3% of the sample. The sequenced sample consisted of peripheral blood. Source of these receptors: a woman in her 50s with COVID-19, enrolled during active disease.

This clone showed up just a few times. The chain has TRBV7-9 and TRBJ2-5; weak D call: TRBD2 (6 bases). V gave up 11 bases and J gave up 5 bases, with 18 bases separating them. This CDR3 has 13 residues. The germline V gene has CDR1 SEHNR and CDR2 FQNEAQ (reference sequence). DNA of the CDR3: TGTGCCTATTTGGGGGGTGATTTGGAGACCCAGTACTTC. Translated: CAYLGGDLETQYF.

This chain links TRBV27 with TRBJ2-3, with TRBD2 as a possible D gene (6 bases). V lost 1 base and J 11 bases, leaving 22 bases between the germline ends. The length of the CDR3 is 16 residues. Germline CDR1 MNHEY, CDR2 SMNVEV (reference sequence). CDR3 nucleotide sequence: TGTGCCAGCAGTTTATGGGGAAAGAGGGAGGCCCTCGAGCAGTATTTT. Translation: CASSLWGKREALEQYF.

The chain links TRBV3-1 (or the pseudogene TRBV3-2) to TRBJ1-4, with 9 bases aligning to TRBD1. CDR1 and CDR2 (germline): LGHDT, YNNKEL (reference sequence). The CDR3 runs to 18 residues. V dropped 0 bases and J dropped 5; count of bases not matched to a gene: 10. CDR3 bases: TGTGCCAGCAGCCAAGACATAGGGGTGACAGGGGGAAATGAAAAACTGTTTTTT. This gives the protein CASSQDIGVTGGNEKLFF.

This clone was seen only a few times. The rearrangement uses TRBV20-1 and TRBJ1-2; D gene ambiguous. V dropped 3 bases and J dropped 7 bases, with 9 bases sitting between them. The CDR3 has 11 amino acids. Per the germline V gene, CDR1 is DFQATT and CDR2 is SNEGSKA (reference sequence). The CDR3 coding sequence is TGCAGTGCTAGTCTGGGGAGTGGCTACACCTTC. Encoded protein: CSASLGSGYTF.

This rearrangement joins TRBV2 to TRBJ1-1, with TRBD1 matching 7 bases. With V trimmed by 5 bases and J by 1 base, 7 bases remained unmatched. This CDR3 has 15 amino acids. From germline, CDR1 is SNHLY and CDR2 FYNNEI. The CDR3 DNA reads TGTGCCAGCAGTCTAGAGAGACAGGGGAACACTGAAGCTTTCTTT. It specifies CASSLERQGNTEAFF.

The CDR3 loop is CASSPRDRGRTGANVLTF. CDR3 nucleotides: TGTGCCAGCAGTCCTAGGGACAGGGGGAGAACTGGGGCCAACGTCCTGACTTTC. The chain employs TRBV6-6 and TRBJ2-6, with 11 bases matching TRBD1. The trim removed 5 bases at V and 2 bases at J, leaving 8 bases unmatched. Germline V gene sequence: CDR1 MNHNY, CDR2 SVGAGI (reference sequence). CDR3 length equals 18 residues.

The gene calls are TRBV6-2 or TRBV6-3 and TRBJ2-2; D call uncertain. The CDR3 has 17 amino acids. Trimming took off 2 bases at V and 9 bases at J, with 22 bases between the two ends. Germline V gene lookup returns CDR1 MNHEY and CDR2 SVGEGT. The CDR3 spells CASSYRHFKLASRELFF. DNA of the CDR3: TGTGCCAGCAGTTACCGACATTTTAAACTGGCCTCTAGGGAGCTGTTTTTT.

V is TRBV5-1 and J is TRBJ1-5; TRBD1 agrees at 8 bases. Germline V gene data show CDR1 as SGHRS and CDR2 as YFSETQ. The V gene end was trimmed by 4 bases and the J gene end by 3 bases; junction bases not matched to a gene: 3. The CDR3 is 14 residues long. The CDR3 DNA reads TGCGCCAGCAGCCAGGGGGCCCCCAATCAGCCCCAGCATTTT. It is translated as CASSQGAPNQPQHF.

The rearrangement uses TRBV24-1 and TRBJ1-6, with D unclear. V lost 5 bases, J lost 8 bases, and 9 bases lay in between. Germline values: CDR1 KGHDR, CDR2 SFDVKD. The CDR3 loop spans 13 amino acids. CDR3 DNA: TGTGCCACCAGTGCCGGGATGGATTCACCCCTCCACTTT. This encodes CATSAGMDSPLHF.

The chain links TRBV30 to TRBJ2-3, with 14 bases aligning to TRBD2. V shed 4 bases, J shed 6 bases, and the junction held 6 bases outside the gene matches. Germline values: CDR1 GTSNPN, CDR2 SVGIG (reference sequence). This CDR3 is built from 15 residues. The DNA for the CDR3 is TGTGCCTGGAAAAAGGGACTAGCGGGAGCGGATACGCAGTATTTT. Translating it yields CAWKKGLAGADTQYF.

The genes are TRBV3-1 (or the pseudogene TRBV3-2) and TRBJ1-3, with D unclear. The CDR3 covers 11 residues. Between the trimmed V and J ends, which lost 5 bases and 11 bases, there was a span of 10 bases. Germline V gene lookup returns CDR1 LGHDT and CDR2 YNNKEL (reference sequence). The CDR3 here is CASSSGLPIYF. DNA for the CDR3: TGTGCCAGCAGCTCAGGACTCCCCATATATTTT.

The chain is built from TRBV11-2 and TRBJ1-1, with no clear D. The germline CDR1 and CDR2 sequences are SGHAT and FQNNGV. V lost 1 base and J lost 4, with 10 bases in between. The CDR3 runs 14 residues. The CDR3 bases are TGTGCCAGCAGCTTAGGACGACTGGGCACTGAAGCTTTCTTT. As protein: CASSLGRLGTEAFF.

V is TRBV5-1 and J is TRBJ2-7; D is perhaps TRBD1 (7 bases). This CDR3 has 17 residues. The germline V gene encodes CDR1 SGHRS and CDR2 YFSETQ. V was pared by 3 bases and J by 2 bases, with 21 bases between. The CDR3 nucleotides read TGCGCCAGCAGCTCGAAGTCTGCGGGACAGAAAACCTACGAGCAGTACTTC. Its protein is CASSSKSAGQKTYEQYF.

The CDR3 loop reads CSSWTGLADTQYF. CDR3 DNA: TGCAGCTCCTGGACAGGGTTGGCAGATACGCAGTATTTT. The V gene is TRBV29-1, the J gene TRBJ2-3; 8 bases agree with TRBD1. The CDR3 is made up of 13 amino acids. J was trimmed by 4 bases and V by 8 bases; bases with no gene match: 8. The germline V gene encodes CDR1 SQVTM and CDR2 ANQGSEA.